This T cell receptor (beta chain) derives from a study of blood T cell repertoires in COVID-19. At the level of the study: Sources were T cells, B-cell-depleted T cells, or PBMCs; the material itself was cDNA or gDNA.

Measured with immunoSEQ multiplex PCR; TCRdb has only the in-frame clones, and not every one. The sample carries a few hundred thousand clones, more than 80% recorded once. Sequencing was carried out using peripheral blood. The receptor's source is a young man who had recovered from COVID-19.

The CDR3, as DNA: TGTGCCACCAGCTCAAATCACAATGAGCAGTTCTTC. It specifies CATSSNHNEQFF. V and J are TRBV15 and TRBJ2-1; D uncertain. The germline V gene has CDR1 LNHNV and CDR2 YYDKDF (reference sequence). Trimming removed 5 bases from V and 5 bases from J, with 7 bases in between. The CDR3 loop spans 12 amino acids.